The T cell receptor beta chain under discussion was sequenced for a study of blood T cell repertoires in COVID-19. About the research overall: The United States, Italy and Spain were the sources of the acute and convalescent COVID-19 samples. Sample material is recorded as cDNA or gDNA derived from T cells, B-cell-depleted T cells, or PBMCs.

The CDR3 is 14 amino acids. From germline, CDR1 is SGDLS and CDR2 YYNGEE. V lost 0 bases and J lost 4, with 10 bases in between. The assay was immunoSEQ multiplex PCR, and TCRdb's table has in-frame clones only and misses some. This sample has around 250,000 clones, with roughly 89% found just once. The rearrangement links TRBV9 to TRBJ1-1, with D possibly being TRBD1 (6 bases). Sequenced material: peripheral blood. This clonotype was sampled from an older woman with COVID-19, enrolled during active disease. The CDR3 loop reads CASSVGGHGTEAFF. DNA for the CDR3: TGTGCCAGCAGCGTAGGGGGGCATGGCACTGAAGCTTTCTTT.